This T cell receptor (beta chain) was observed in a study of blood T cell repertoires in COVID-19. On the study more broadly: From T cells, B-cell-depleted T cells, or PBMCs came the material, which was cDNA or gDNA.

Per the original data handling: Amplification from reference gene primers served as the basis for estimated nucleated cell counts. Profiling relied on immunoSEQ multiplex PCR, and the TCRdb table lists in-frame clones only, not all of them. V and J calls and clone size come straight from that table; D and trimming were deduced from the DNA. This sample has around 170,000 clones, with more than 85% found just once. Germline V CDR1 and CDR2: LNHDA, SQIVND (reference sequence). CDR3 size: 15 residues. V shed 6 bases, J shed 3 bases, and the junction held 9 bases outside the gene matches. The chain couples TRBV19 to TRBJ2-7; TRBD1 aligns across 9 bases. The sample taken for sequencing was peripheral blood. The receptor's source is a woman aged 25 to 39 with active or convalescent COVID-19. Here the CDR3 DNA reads TGTGCCAGTAGCCTTTCCGGGACAGGGATCTACGAGCAGTACTTC. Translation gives CASSLSGTGIYEQYF.